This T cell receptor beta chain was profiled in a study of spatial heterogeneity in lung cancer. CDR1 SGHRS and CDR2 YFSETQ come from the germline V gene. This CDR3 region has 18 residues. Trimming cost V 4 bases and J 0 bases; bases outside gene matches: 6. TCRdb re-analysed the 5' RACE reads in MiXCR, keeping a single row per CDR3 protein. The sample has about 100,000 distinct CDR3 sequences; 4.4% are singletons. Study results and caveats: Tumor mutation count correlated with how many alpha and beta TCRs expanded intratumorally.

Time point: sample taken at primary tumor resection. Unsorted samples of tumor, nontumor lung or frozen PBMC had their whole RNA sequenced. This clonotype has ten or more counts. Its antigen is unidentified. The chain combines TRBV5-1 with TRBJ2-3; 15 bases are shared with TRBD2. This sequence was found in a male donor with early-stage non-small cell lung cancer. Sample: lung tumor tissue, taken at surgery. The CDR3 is CASSLSGTSGRSTDTQYF. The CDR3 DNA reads TGCGCCAGCAGCCTATCCGGGACTAGCGGGAGGAGCACAGATACGCAGTATTTT.